These T cell receptor beta chains were read from a single sample in a study of blood T cell repertoires in COVID-19. Only in-frame clones appear in the TCRdb table, and some are missing; sequencing was by immunoSEQ multiplex PCR. The sample holds approximately 270,000 clones, over 75% seen once. The sample consisted of PBMCs or T cells enriched from blood (not recorded which). These receptors were collected from a man aged 40-49 years who had recovered from COVID-19. CDR3s include the opening cysteine and the closing phenylalanine or tryptophan. A D gene is named only where the DNA matches it firmly. Not every row has a clone size; where given, it reads once, few, many or a size class.

clone size | CDR3 length | D gene | J gene | V gene | CDR3 DNA | CDR3 protein
- | 17 | - | TRBJ1-2 | TRBV7-6 | TGTGCCAGCAGCCGGGGGGCACAGGCCTATCTCTGGTATGGCTACACCTTC | CASSRGAQAYLWYGYTF
- | 14 | - | TRBJ2-1 | TRBV7-2 | TGTGCCAGCAGCTTCCAACAGGATTTCAATGAGCAGTTCTTC | CASSFQQDFNEQFF
- | 13 | TRBD1 | TRBJ2-4 | TRBV19 | TGTGCCAGTAGTCCGGGACAGTTGAACATTCAGTACTTC | CASSPGQLNIQYF
once | 10 | - | TRBJ2-2 | TRBV27 | TGTGCCGGGGGGACCGGGGAGCTGTTTTTT | CAGGTGELFF
- | 12 | - | TRBJ2-1 | TRBV7-9 | TGTGCCAGCAGCTTAGCGGGAGCCTTCGAGTTCTTC | CASSLAGAFEFF
- | 15 | - | TRBJ1-5 | TRBV18 | TGTGCCAGCTCAAATAATGAGGGAGCACACCAGCCCCAGCATTTT | CASSNNEGAHQPQHF
- | 14 | TRBD2 | TRBJ2-1 | TRBV18 | TGTGCCAGCTCCGGGCTAGCGGGAGGGAGTGAGCAGTTCTTC | CASSGLAGGSEQFF
- | 13 | TRBD1 | TRBJ2-7 | TRBV2 | TGTGCCAGCAGTCGACAGGGGGCCTACGAGCAGTACTTC | CASSRQGAYEQYF
once | 19 | TRBD2 | TRBJ2-1 | TRBV28 | TGTGCCAGCAGTTCAAGGACTAGCGTTGATAGCGGGCCTTGGGGTGAGCAGTTCTTC | CASSSRTSVDSGPWGEQFF
- | 15 | - | TRBJ2-3 | TRBV15 | TGTGCCACCAGCAGACCGACAGGCGAGATAGATACGCAGTATTTT | CATSRPTGEIDTQYF
- | 14 | - | TRBJ2-1 | TRBV9 | TGTGCCAGCAGCCCACGTGTTGGAGTCAATGAGCAGTTCTTC | CASSPRVGVNEQFF
once | 14 | - | TRBJ2-5 | TRBV7-2 | TGTGCCAGCAGCCCTCAGGGCGTCCAAAAGACCCAGTACTTC | CASSPQGVQKTQYF
- | 15 | - | TRBJ2-7 | TRBV28 | TGTGCCAGCAGTTCGCAGGGTGCGAGCTCCTACGAGCAGTACTTC | CASSSQGASSYEQYF
- | 15 | TRBD1 | TRBJ1-2 | TRBV5-8 | TGTGCCAGCAGCTTCCGGACAGGGAAGGACTATGGCTACACCTTC | CASSFRTGKDYGYTF
- | 15 | - | TRBJ1-1 | TRBV6-5 | TGTGCCAGCTGCTTGAACACAGGGATGAACACTGAAGCTTTCTTT | CASCLNTGMNTEAFF
- | 14 | TRBD1 | TRBJ1-5 | TRBV2 | TGTGCCAGCAGTGGGTTAGACAGGGATCAGCCCCAGCATTTT | CASSGLDRDQPQHF
- | 14 | TRBD1 | TRBJ2-7 | TRBV29-1 | TGCAGCGTGACCGGGACAGGGGGGACCTACGAGCAGTACTTC | CSVTGTGGTYEQYF
- | 14 | - | TRBJ2-1 | TRBV5-6 | TGTGCCAGCAGCTTATCTCCGGGAGAGGAAGAGCAGTTCTTC | CASSLSPGEEEQFF
- | 15 | TRBD1 | TRBJ1-5 | TRBV2 | TGTGCCAGCAGTCAAGGACAGGGTGGGAATCAGCCCCAGCATTTT | CASSQGQGGNQPQHF
- | 15 | - | TRBJ2-1 | TRBV4-3 | TGCGCCAGCAGCCAAGACGGCGGTACCTACAATGAGCAGTTCTTC | CASSQDGGTYNEQFF
- | 15 | TRBD1 | TRBJ2-3 | TRBV5-4 | TGTGCCAGCAGCGATGGGACAGGGGGCACAGATACGCAGTATTTT | CASSDGTGGTDTQYF
- | 14 | - | TRBJ2-7 | TRBV4-2 | TGTGCCAGCAGCCAGGGCGCGCATTCCGCGGGACAGTACTTC | CASSQGAHSAGQYF